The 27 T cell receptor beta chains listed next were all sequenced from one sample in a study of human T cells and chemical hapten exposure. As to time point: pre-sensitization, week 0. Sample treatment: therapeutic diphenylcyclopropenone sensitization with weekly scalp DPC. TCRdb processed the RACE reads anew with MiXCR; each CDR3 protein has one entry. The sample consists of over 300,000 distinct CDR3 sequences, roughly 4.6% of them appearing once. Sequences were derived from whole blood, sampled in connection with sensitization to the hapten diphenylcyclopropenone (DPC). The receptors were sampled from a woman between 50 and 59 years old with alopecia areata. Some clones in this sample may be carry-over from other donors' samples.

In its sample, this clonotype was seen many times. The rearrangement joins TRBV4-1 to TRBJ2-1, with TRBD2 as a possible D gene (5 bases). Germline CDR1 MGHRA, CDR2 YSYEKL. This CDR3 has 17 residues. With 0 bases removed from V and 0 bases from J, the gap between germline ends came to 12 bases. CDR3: CASSQDRGFSSYNEQFF. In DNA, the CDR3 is TGCGCCAGCAGCCAAGATCGGGGTTTTAGCTCCTACAATGAGCAGTTCTTC.

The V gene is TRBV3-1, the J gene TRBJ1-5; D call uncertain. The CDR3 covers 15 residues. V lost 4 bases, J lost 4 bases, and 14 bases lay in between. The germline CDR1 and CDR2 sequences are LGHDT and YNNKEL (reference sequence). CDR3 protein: CASSPELTVNQPQHF. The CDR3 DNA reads TGTGCCAGCAGCCCTGAGCTGACGGTGAATCAGCCCCAGCATTTT. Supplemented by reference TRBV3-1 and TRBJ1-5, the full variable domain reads DTAVSQTPKYLVTQMGNDKSIKCEQNLGHDTMYWYKQDSKKFLKIMFSYNNKELIINETVPNRFSPKSPDKAHLNLHINSLELGDSAVYFCASSPELTVNQPQHFGDGTRLSIL.

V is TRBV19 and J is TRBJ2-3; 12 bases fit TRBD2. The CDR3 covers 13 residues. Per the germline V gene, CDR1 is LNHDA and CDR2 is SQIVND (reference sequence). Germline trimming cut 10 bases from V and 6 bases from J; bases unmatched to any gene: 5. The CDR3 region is CATSLAGGDTQYF. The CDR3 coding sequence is TGTGCCACCTCTCTAGCGGGAGGGGATACGCAGTATTTT.

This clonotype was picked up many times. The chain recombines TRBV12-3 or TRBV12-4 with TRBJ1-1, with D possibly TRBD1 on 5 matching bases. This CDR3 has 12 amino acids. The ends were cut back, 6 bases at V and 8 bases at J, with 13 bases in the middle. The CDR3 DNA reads TGTGCCAGCAGAGAACCGGGACTCGAAGCTTTCTTT. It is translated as CASREPGLEAFF.

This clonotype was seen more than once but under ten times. CDR3 amino acids: CASSFRDRDNSPLHF. The CDR3 bases are TGTGCCAGCAGCTTCCGGGACAGGGATAATTCACCCCTCCACTTT. This chain connects TRBV12-3 or TRBV12-4 to TRBJ1-6, with TRBD1 matching over 9 bases. J gave up 5 bases and V 6 bases, and 5 bases lay outside the gene matches. The CDR3 contains 15 residues.

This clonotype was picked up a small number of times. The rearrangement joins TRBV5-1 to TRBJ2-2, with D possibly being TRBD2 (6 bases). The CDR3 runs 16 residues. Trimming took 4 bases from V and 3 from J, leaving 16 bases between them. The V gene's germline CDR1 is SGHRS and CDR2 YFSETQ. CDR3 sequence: CASSPLGGAYTGELFF. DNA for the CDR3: TGCGCCAGCAGCCCCCTTGGCGGGGCCTACACCGGGGAGCTGTTTTTT.

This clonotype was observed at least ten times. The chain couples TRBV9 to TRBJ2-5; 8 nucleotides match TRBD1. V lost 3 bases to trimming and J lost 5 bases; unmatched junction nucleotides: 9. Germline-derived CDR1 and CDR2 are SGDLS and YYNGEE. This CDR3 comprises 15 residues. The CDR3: CASSASGGSGETQYF. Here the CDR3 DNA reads TGTGCCAGCAGCGCCTCAGGGGGCTCGGGGGAGACCCAGTACTTC.

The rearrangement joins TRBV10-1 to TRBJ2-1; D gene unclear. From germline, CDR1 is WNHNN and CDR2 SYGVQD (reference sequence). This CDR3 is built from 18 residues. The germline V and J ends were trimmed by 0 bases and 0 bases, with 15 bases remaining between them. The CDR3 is CASSESSFTGSSYNEQFF. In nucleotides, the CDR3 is TGCGCCAGCAGTGAGTCATCCTTTACGGGTAGCTCCTACAATGAGCAGTTCTTC.

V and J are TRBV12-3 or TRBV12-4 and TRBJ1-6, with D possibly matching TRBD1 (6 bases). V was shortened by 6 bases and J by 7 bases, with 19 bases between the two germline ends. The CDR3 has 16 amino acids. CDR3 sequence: CASSQKPGQTNSPLHF. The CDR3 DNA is TGTGCCAGCAGCCAAAAACCCGGACAGACAAATTCACCCCTCCACTTT.

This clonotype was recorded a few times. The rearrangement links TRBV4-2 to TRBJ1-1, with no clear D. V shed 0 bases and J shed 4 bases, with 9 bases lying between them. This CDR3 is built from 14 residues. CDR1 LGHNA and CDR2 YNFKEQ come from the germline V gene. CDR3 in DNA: TGTGCCAGCAGCCAAGATCCAGACTCCACTGAAGCTTTCTTT. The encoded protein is CASSQDPDSTEAFF.

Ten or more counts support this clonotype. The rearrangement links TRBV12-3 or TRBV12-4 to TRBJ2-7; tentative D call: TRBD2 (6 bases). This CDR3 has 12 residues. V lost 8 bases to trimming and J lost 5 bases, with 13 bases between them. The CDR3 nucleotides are TGTGCCAGCTGTCCCGCGGGGAACGAGCAGTACTTC. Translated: CASCPAGNEQYF.

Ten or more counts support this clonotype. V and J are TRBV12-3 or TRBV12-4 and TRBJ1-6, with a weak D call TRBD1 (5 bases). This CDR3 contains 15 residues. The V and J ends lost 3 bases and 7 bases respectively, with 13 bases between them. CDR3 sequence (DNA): TGTGCCAGCAGTTTCGGCCAGGGACGGAATTCACCCCTCCACTTT. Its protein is CASSFGQGRNSPLHF.

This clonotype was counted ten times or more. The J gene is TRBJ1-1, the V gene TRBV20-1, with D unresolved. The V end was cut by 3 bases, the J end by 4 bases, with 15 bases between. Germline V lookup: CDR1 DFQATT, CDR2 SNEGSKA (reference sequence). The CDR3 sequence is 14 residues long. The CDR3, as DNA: TGCAGTGCTAGGGTCCAACTTAGTCCCACTGAAGCTTTCTTT. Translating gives CSARVQLSPTEAFF.

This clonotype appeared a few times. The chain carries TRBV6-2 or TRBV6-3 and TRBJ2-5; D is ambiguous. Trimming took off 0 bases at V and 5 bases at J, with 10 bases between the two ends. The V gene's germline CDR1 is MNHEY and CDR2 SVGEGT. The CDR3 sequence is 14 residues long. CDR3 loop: CASSYSNVGETQYF. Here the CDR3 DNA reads TGTGCCAGCAGTTACTCGAACGTCGGGGAGACCCAGTACTTC.

In DNA form, the CDR3 reads TGTGCCAGCAGCTTATACGGAGTGAACACTGAAGCTTTCTTT. Translated, it gives CASSLYGVNTEAFF. The gene calls are TRBV7-3 and TRBJ1-1; D uncertain. V was trimmed by 2 bases and J by 0 bases, leaving 7 bases between them. The germline V gene encodes CDR1 SGHTA and CDR2 FQGTGA. The CDR3 is made up of 14 amino acids.

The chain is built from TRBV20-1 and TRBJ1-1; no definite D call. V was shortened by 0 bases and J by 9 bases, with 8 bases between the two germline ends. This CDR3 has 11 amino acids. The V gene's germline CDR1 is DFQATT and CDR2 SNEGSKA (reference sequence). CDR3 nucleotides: TGCAGTGCTAGAGACCCTCCACAAGCTTTCTTT. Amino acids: CSARDPPQAFF.

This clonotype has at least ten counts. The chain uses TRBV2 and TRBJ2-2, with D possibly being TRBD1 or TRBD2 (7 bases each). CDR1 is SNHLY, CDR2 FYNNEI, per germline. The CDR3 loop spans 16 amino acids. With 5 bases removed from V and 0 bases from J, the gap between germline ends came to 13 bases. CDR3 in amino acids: CASSPRGGANTGELFF. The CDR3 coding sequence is TGTGCCAGCAGTCCCAGGGGGGGCGCGAACACCGGGGAGCTGTTTTTT. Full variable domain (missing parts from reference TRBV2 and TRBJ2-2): EPEVTQTPSHQVTQMGQEVILRCVPISNHLYFYWYRQILGQKVEFLVSFYNNEISEKSEIFDDQFSVERPDGSNFTLKIRSTKLEDSAMYFCASSPRGGANTGELFFGEGSRLTVL.

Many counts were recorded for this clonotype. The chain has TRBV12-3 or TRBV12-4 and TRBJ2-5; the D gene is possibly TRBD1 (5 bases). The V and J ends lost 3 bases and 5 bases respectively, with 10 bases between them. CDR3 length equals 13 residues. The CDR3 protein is CASSFGAPETQYF. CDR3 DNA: TGTGCCAGCAGTTTTGGGGCTCCGGAGACCCAGTACTTC.

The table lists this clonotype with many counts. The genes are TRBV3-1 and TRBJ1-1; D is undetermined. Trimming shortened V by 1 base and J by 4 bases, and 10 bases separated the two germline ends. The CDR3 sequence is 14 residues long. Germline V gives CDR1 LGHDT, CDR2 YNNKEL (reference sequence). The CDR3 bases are TGTGCCAGCAGCCAAGTTCCTGGAGGCACTGAAGCTTTCTTT. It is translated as CASSQVPGGTEAFF.

CDR3 region: CASSWLLAGASETQYF. The DNA of the CDR3 is TGTGCCAGCAGTTGGTTACTAGCGGGAGCGTCGGAGACCCAGTACTTC. The V gene is TRBV12-3 or TRBV12-4, the J gene TRBJ2-5; the match to TRBD2 covers 11 bases. Trimming took 4 bases from V and 5 from J; bases not matched to a gene: 9. This CDR3 is 16 amino acids long.

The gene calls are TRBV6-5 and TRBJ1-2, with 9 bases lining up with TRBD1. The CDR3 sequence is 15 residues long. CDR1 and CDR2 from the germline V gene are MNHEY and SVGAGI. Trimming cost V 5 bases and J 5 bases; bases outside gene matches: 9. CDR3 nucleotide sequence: TGTGCCAGCAGTACCGGGACAGGGTTTCTTTATGGCTACACCTTC. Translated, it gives CASSTGTGFLYGYTF.

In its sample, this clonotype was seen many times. CDR3 DNA: TGTGCCAGCAGCCGGACTGACAGGGAGGCTTTCTTT. Translating it yields CASSRTDREAFF. V is TRBV12-3 or TRBV12-4 and J is TRBJ1-1; 7 nucleotides align to TRBD1. There are 12 residues in the CDR3. The trim removed 6 bases at V and 11 bases at J, leaving 9 bases unmatched.

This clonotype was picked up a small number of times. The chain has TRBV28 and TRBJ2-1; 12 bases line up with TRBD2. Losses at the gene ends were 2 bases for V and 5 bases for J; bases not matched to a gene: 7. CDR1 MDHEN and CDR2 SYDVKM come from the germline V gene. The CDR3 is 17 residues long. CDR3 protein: CASSLGLAGGPDNEQFF. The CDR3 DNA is TGTGCCAGCAGTTTAGGGCTAGCGGGAGGGCCAGACAATGAGCAGTTCTTC.

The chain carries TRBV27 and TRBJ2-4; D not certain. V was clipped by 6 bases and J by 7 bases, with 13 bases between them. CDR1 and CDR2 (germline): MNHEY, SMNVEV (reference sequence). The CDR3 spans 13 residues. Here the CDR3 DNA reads TGTGCCAGCAGGCGCCTAACTTGGAACATTCAGTACTTC. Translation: CASRRLTWNIQYF.

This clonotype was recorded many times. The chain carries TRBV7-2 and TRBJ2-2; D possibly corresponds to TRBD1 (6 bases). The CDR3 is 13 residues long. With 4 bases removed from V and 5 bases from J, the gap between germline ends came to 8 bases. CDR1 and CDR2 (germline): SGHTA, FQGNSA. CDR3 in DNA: TGTGCCAGCAGCTCTCAGGGGACCGGGGAGCTGTTTTTT. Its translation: CASSSQGTGELFF.

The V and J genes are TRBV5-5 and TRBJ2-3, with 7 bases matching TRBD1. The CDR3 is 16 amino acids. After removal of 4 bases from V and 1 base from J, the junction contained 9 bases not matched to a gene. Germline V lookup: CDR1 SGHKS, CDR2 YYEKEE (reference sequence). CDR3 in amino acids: CASSTGQRIGTDTQYF. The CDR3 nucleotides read TGTGCCAGCAGCACGGGACAGAGGATTGGCACAGATACGCAGTATTTT.

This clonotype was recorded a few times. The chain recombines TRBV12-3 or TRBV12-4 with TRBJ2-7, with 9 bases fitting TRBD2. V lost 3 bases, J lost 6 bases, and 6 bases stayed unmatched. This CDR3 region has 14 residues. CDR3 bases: TGTGCCAGCAGTTTGGGCGGGGGGGCCCCCGAGCAGTACTTC. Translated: CASSLGGGAPEQYF.